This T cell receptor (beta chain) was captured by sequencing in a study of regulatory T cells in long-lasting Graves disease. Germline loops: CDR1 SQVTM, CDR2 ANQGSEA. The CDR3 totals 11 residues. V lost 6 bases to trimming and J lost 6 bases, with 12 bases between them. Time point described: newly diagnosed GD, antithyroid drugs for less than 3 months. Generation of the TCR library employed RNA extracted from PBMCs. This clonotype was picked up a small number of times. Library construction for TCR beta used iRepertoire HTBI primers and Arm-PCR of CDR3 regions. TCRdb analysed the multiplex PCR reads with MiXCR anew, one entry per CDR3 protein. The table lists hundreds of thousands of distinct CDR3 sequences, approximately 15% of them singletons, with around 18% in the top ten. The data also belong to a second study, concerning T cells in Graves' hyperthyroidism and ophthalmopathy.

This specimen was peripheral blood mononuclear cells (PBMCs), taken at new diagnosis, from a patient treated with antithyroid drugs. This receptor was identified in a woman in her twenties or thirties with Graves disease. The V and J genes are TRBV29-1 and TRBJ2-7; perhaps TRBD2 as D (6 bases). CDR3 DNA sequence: TGCAGCGTCGGCTCGGGGGTCGAGCAGTACTTC. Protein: CSVGSGVEQYF.